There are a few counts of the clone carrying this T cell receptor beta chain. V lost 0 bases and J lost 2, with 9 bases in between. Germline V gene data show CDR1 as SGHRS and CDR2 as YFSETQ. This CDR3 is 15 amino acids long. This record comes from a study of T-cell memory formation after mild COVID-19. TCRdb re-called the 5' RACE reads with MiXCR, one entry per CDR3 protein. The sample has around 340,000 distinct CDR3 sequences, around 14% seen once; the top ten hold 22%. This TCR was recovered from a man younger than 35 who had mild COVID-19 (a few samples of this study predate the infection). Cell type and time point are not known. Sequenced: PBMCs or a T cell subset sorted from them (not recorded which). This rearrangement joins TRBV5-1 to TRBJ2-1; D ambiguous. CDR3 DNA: TGCGCCAGCAGCTTGGAACTGGGGACCTACAATGAGCAGTTCTTC. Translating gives CASSLELGTYNEQFF.